These 8 T cell receptor beta chains were sequenced from one sample in a study of T-cell reconstitution after alpha-beta-depleted transplantation in children. Preparation of the TCRbeta library involved a method that used unique molecular identifiers. TCRdb itself ran the PCR reads through MiXCR, one entry per CDR3 protein. This table holds over 200,000 distinct CDR3 sequences, roughly 10% found once. The sample was PBMCs from the stem cell graft donor, taken from the stem cell graft. These receptors were taken from a human donor who donated a stem cell graft to a child with acute lymphoblastic leukemia.

This clonotype appeared many times. The rearrangement uses TRBV5-1 and TRBJ2-1; 11 nucleotides align to TRBD2. Germline V CDR1 and CDR2: SGHRS, YFSETQ. The CDR3 sequence is 17 residues long. V trimming: 0 bases; J trimming: 7 bases; junction bases outside the gene matches: 9. CDR3 nucleotide sequence: TGCGCCAGCAGCTTGGGATCTAGCGGGGGGCCGGAAAATGAGCAGTTCTTC. This translates into CASSLGSSGGPENEQFF.

The sample holds a few counts of this clonotype. In nucleotides, the CDR3 is TGCGCCAGCAGCTTAAGGGACCTTACCACCGGGGAGCTGTTTTTT. Its protein is CASSLRDLTTGELFF. This sequence joins TRBV5-1 and TRBJ2-2; perhaps D is TRBD1 or TRBD2 (5 bases each). Germline V lookup: CDR1 SGHRS, CDR2 YFSETQ. V was cut by 2 bases and J by 4 bases, with 12 bases left in between. CDR3 length: 15 amino acids.

This clonotype was detected a few times. This chain links TRBV5-1 with TRBJ1-5; perhaps TRBD1 as D (6 bases). Trimming left V 1 base short and J 4 bases short, with 12 bases between. Germline CDR1 reads SGHRS; CDR2 reads YFSETQ. The CDR3 extends over 15 amino acids. CDR3 DNA: TGCGCCAGCAGCTTGACGACAGGATTTAATCAGCCCCAGCATTTT. It is translated as CASSLTTGFNQPQHF.

This clonotype was seen repeatedly, ten times or more. The chain joins TRBV2 to TRBJ1-1, with 8 bases identical to TRBD1. This CDR3 spans 13 amino acids. CDR1 and CDR2 (germline): SNHLY, FYNNEI. The ends lost 6 bases at V and 12 bases at J; junction bases unmatched: 12. DNA of the CDR3: TGTGCCAGCAGGGAGGACAGGGTCGTTCGGTCTTTCTTT. This encodes CASREDRVVRSFF.

This clonotype came up many times. The chain carries TRBV7-2 and TRBJ2-5; D uncertain. CDR3 length: 15 amino acids. Germline V gene sequence: CDR1 SGHTA, CDR2 FQGNSA. Trimming took 1 base from V and 5 from J, leaving 14 bases between them. The CDR3 loop is CASSLEGSLGETQYF. The CDR3 DNA is TGTGCCAGCAGCTTAGAAGGATCCCTGGGGGAGACCCAGTACTTC.

This clonotype was counted a few times. The V call is TRBV27, the J call TRBJ2-5; weak D call: TRBD1 (5 bases). Germline CDR1 MNHEY, CDR2 SMNVEV (reference sequence). The CDR3 totals 11 residues. Trimming left V 9 bases short and J 5 bases short, with 10 bases between. The CDR3 DNA reads TGTGCCAGTAGGAAGGGGGAGACCCAGTACTTC. This sequence encodes CASRKGETQYF.

This chain joins TRBV5-1 and TRBJ1-1; D remains ambiguous. V was pared by 4 bases and J by 4 bases, with 14 bases between. Germline V lookup: CDR1 SGHRS, CDR2 YFSETQ. This CDR3 is 14 amino acids long. The CDR3 DNA follows: TGCGCCAGCAGCCTGAGCGGGATGGGCACTGAAGCTTTCTTT. Translated, it gives CASSLSGMGTEAFF.

The chain joins TRBV5-1 to TRBJ2-3, with D unclear. The V gene lost 1 base and the J gene lost 5 bases, with 11 bases spanning the gap. This CDR3 spans 14 amino acids. Germline-derived CDR1 and CDR2 are SGHRS and YFSETQ. The CDR3 coding sequence is TGCGCCAGCAGCTTGTCGGGCAACCAAGATACGCAGTATTTT. It specifies CASSLSGNQDTQYF.